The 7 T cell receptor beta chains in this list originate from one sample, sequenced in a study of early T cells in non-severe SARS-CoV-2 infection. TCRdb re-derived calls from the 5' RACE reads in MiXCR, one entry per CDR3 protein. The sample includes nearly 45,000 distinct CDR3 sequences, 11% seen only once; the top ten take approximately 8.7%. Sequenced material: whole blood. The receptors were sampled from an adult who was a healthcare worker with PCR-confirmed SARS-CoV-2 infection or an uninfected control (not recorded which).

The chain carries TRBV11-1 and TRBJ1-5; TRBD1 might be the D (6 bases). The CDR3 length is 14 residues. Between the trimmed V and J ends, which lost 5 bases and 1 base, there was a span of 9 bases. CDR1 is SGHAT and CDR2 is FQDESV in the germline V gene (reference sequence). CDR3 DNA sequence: TGTGCCAGCAGCCCTGACAGGAGCAATCAGCCCCAGCATTTT. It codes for CASSPDRSNQPQHF.

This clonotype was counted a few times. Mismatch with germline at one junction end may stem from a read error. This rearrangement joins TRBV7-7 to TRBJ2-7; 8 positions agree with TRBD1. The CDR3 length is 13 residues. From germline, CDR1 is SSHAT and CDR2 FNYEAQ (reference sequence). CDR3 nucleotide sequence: TGTGCTAGCAGCTTGGACAGGGCTAGCGAGCAGTACTTC. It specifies CASSLDRASEQYF. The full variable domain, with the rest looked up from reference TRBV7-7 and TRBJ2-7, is GAGVSQSPRYKVTKRGQDVTLRCDPISSHATLYWYQQALGQGPEFLTYFNYEAQPDKSGLPSDRFSAERPEGSISTLTIQRTEQRDSAMYRCASSLDRASEQYFGPGTRLTVT.

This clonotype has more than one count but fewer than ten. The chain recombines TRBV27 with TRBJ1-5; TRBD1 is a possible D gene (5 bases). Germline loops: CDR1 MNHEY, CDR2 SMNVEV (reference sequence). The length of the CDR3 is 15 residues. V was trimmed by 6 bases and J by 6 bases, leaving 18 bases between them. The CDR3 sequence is CASSTGPRMGQPQHF. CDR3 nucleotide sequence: TGTGCCAGCAGCACGGGACCGCGGATGGGTCAGCCCCAGCATTTT.

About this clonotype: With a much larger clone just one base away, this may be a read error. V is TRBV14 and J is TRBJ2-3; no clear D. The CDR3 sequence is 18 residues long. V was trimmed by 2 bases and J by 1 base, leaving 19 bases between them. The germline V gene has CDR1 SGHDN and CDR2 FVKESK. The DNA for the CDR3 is TGTGCCAGCAGCCAACCCCTGAAAGGCAGTGACCGCACAGATACGCAGTATTTT. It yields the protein CASSQPLKGSDRTDTQYF.

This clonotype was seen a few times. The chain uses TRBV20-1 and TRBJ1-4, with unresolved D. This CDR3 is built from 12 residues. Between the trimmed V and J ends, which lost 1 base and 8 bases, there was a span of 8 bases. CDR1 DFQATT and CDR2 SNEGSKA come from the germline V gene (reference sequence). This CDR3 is CSARGQLEKLFF. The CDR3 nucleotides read TGCAGTGCTAGAGGCCAGCTGGAAAAACTGTTTTTT.

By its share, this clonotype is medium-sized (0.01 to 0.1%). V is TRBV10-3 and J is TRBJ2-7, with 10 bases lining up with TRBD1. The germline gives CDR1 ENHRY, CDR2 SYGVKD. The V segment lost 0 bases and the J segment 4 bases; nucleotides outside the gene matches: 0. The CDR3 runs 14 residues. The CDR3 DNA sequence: TGTGCCATCAGTGAGTCGGGACAGGGGTACGAGCAGTACTTC. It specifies CAISESGQGYEQYF.

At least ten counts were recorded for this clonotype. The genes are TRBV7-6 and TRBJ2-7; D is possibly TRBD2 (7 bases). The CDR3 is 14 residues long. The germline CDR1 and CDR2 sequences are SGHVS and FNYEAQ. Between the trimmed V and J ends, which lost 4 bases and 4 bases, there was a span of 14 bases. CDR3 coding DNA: TGTGCCAGCAGCTCCCACGAGGGGGGGTACGAGCAGTACTTC. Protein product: CASSSHEGGYEQYF. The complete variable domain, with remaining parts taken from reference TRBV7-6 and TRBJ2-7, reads GAGVSQSPRYKVTKRGQDVALRCDPISGHVSLYWYRQALGQGPEFLTYFNYEAQQDKSGLPNDRFSAERPEGSISTLTIQRTEQRDSAMYRCASSSHEGGYEQYFGPGTRLTVT.